This T cell receptor (beta chain) was documented in a study of shared clonotypes between healthy human individuals. Overall study findings and caveats: Generally, naive subsets (rather than memory subsets) showed larger estimated richness.

Sequenced by immunoSEQ multiplex PCR; TCRdb stores in-frame clones only, minus some. The data show 1,500,000 or so clones, with roughly 96% seen just once and 1% to 1.5% held by the top ten. The trim removed 0 bases at V and 6 bases at J, leaving 7 bases unmatched. CDR1 and CDR2 (germline): SGHTS, YDEGEE. The CDR3 is 16 residues long. Every one of the donors was a Caucasian adult that lived in Nashville, Tennessee. As to this clone: Its matching antigen is unknown.

The sample consisted of naive CD4+ T cells sorted from blood. Documented subset: CD45RA+ positively selected. This receptor was taken from a man between 25 and 39 years old in good health. The V and J genes are TRBV5-8 and TRBJ1-5, with 9 bases identical to TRBD1. CDR3 sequence reads: CASSLERQGDGQPQHF. CDR3 coding DNA: TGTGCCAGCAGCTTGGAGAGACAGGGGGACGGTCAGCCCCAGCATTTT.